A selection of T cell receptor beta chains follows, all from one sample in a study of radiotherapy plus CTLA-4 blockade in lung cancer. Method: immunoSEQ multiplex PCR; TCRdb's copy keeps in-frame clones and lacks some. The table has tens of thousands of clones, 65% to 85% seen once. Sequencing was performed on peripheral blood, taken from a patient treated with radiotherapy plus ipilimumab. These TCRs come from a human donor with non-small cell lung cancer whose response to radiotherapy plus ipilimumab could not be evaluated. The CDR3 runs from the conserved cysteine through the conserved F or W. The D gene is left open where the match is weak. Size is omitted from some rows. Given values are once, few, many or a class for expanded clones.

CDR3nt: TGTGCCAGTAGTCCCGGAGGGACCCTAGGGGATGGCTACACCTTC; CDR3aa: CASSPGGTLGDGYTF; j_gene: TRBJ1-2; d_gene: -; v_gene: TRBV19; abundance: -
CDR3nt: TGCGCCAGCAGCTTGGCCGGTAGCGGGGTTCCCTACGAGCAGTACTTC; CDR3aa: CASSLAGSGVPYEQYF; j_gene: TRBJ2-7; d_gene: TRBD2; v_gene: TRBV5-1; abundance: few
CDR3nt: TGTGCCATCAAAGGGGCATATAGCACAGATACGCAGTATTTT; CDR3aa: CAIKGAYSTDTQYF; j_gene: TRBJ2-3; d_gene: -; v_gene: TRBV10-3; abundance: -
CDR3nt: TGTGCCTGGAGGTTAGGGGTTTACTACACAGATACGCAGTATTTT; CDR3aa: CAWRLGVYYTDTQYF; j_gene: TRBJ2-3; d_gene: -; v_gene: TRBV30; abundance: -
CDR3nt: TGTGCCAGCAGCCGACAGGGGGCGTCACGGGAGACCCAGTACTTC; CDR3aa: CASSRQGASRETQYF; j_gene: TRBJ2-5; d_gene: TRBD1; v_gene: TRBV7-9; abundance: few
CDR3nt: TGTGCCAGCAGTCTGGGGGGGATACAGGTTAACGAGCAGTACTTC; CDR3aa: CASSLGGIQVNEQYF; j_gene: TRBJ2-7; d_gene: TRBD2; v_gene: TRBV28; abundance: -
CDR3nt: TGCGCCAGCAGCCCCCTGGCGGGCGGGGGCACTGAAGCTTTCTTT; CDR3aa: CASSPLAGGGTEAFF; j_gene: TRBJ1-1; d_gene: -; v_gene: TRBV4-3; abundance: -
CDR3nt: TGTGCCAGCAGCTATGGCCGTAGCACAGATACGCAGTATTTT; CDR3aa: CASSYGRSTDTQYF; j_gene: TRBJ2-3; d_gene: -; v_gene: TRBV7-6; abundance: -
CDR3nt: TGCGCCAGCAGCCCGGAGACTAGCGGTTACAATGAGCAGTTCTTC; CDR3aa: CASSPETSGYNEQFF; j_gene: TRBJ2-1; d_gene: TRBD2; v_gene: TRBV4-1; abundance: -
CDR3nt: TGTGCCAGCACCCCGGGGGGCGTACGGACAGATACGCAGTATTTT; CDR3aa: CASTPGGVRTDTQYF; j_gene: TRBJ2-3; d_gene: -; v_gene: TRBV7-9; abundance: -
CDR3nt: TGTGCCAGCAGCTGGGGACAGCCATTCTCTGGGGCCAACGTCCTGACTTTC; CDR3aa: CASSWGQPFSGANVLTF; j_gene: TRBJ2-6; d_gene: TRBD1; v_gene: TRBV5-6; abundance: -
CDR3nt: TGTGCCAGCAGCCCACTAGGGGGCGCAGATACGCAGTATTTT; CDR3aa: CASSPLGGADTQYF; j_gene: TRBJ2-3; d_gene: TRBD1; v_gene: TRBV7-2; abundance: -
CDR3nt: TGTGCCAGCAGCTTAGTAGGGACAGGGATGAATGAGCAGTTCTTC; CDR3aa: CASSLVGTGMNEQFF; j_gene: TRBJ2-1; d_gene: TRBD1; v_gene: TRBV11-2; abundance: -
CDR3nt: TGTGCCAGCAGTACTAGCGGGGGGTACAATGAGCAGTTCTTC; CDR3aa: CASSTSGGYNEQFF; j_gene: TRBJ2-1; d_gene: TRBD2; v_gene: TRBV27; abundance: few
CDR3nt: TGTGCCAGCAGTTTATTCTTTGGACAGGGTAGGGAAAAACTGTTTTTT; CDR3aa: CASSLFFGQGREKLFF; j_gene: TRBJ1-4; d_gene: TRBD1; v_gene: TRBV27; abundance: -
CDR3nt: TGTGCCAGCAGCTTGGGGCAGGGCCTCCAAGAGACCCAGTACTTC; CDR3aa: CASSLGQGLQETQYF; j_gene: TRBJ2-5; d_gene: -; v_gene: TRBV5-4; abundance: -
CDR3nt: TGTGCCAGCAGTCCGACAGGGGAAGGTAATTCACCCCTCCACTTT; CDR3aa: CASSPTGEGNSPLHF; j_gene: TRBJ1-6; d_gene: TRBD1; v_gene: TRBV6-5; abundance: -
CDR3nt: TGTGCCAGCAGCCAAGATACGGGATTAGCGAGCTACGAGCAGTACTTC; CDR3aa: CASSQDTGLASYEQYF; j_gene: TRBJ2-7; d_gene: -; v_gene: TRBV4-2; abundance: -
CDR3nt: TGCGCCAGCAGCCTGGCCAGGGGGAGCTCCTACGAGCAGTACTTC; CDR3aa: CASSLARGSSYEQYF; j_gene: TRBJ2-7; d_gene: TRBD1; v_gene: TRBV4-3; abundance: -
CDR3nt: TGTGCCAGCAGCTCCTCTGGGGGCGGTAATGAAAAACTGTTTTTT; CDR3aa: CASSSSGGGNEKLFF; j_gene: TRBJ1-4; d_gene: -; v_gene: TRBV28; abundance: few